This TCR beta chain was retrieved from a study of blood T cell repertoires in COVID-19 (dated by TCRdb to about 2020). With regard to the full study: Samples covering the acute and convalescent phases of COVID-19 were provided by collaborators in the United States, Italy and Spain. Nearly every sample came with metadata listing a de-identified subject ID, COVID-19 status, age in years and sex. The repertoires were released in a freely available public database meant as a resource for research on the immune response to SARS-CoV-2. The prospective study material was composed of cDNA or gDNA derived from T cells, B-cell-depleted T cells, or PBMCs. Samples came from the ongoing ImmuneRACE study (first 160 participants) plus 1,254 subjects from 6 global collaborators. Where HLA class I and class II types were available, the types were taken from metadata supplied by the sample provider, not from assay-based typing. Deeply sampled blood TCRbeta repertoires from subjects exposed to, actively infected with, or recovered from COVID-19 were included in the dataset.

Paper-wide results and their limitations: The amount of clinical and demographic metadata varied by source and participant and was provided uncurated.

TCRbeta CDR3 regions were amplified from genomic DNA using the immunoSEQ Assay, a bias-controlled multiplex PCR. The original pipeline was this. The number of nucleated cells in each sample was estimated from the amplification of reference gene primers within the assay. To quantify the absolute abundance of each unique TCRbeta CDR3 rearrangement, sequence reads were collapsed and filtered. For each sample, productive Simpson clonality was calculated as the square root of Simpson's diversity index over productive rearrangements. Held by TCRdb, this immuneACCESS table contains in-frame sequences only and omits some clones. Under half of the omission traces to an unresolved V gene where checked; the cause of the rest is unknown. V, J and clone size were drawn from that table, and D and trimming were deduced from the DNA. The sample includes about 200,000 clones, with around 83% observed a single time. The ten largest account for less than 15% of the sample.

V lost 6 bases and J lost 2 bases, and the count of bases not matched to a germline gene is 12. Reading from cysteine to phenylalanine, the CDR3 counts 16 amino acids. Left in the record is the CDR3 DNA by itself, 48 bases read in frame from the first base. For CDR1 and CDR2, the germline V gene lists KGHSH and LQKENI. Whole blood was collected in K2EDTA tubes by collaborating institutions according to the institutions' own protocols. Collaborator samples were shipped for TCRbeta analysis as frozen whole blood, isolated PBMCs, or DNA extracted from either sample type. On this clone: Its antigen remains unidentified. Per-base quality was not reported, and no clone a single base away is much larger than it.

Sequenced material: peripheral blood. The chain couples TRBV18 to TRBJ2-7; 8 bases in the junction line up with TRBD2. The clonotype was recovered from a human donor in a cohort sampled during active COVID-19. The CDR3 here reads CASSPGRARLTYEQYF. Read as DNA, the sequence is TGTGCCAGCTCGCCCGGGAGGGCCAGGCTGACCTACGAGCAGTACTTC.